This T cell receptor beta chain came from a study of T cell responses to AZD1222 COVID-19 vaccine. A word on this clone: The antigen is not known.

CDR1 and CDR2 (germline): SNHLY, FYNNEI. CDR3 length: 12 amino acids. Trimming pared 4 bases from V and 2 bases from J, leaving 3 bases between. Study-level points and caveats: Just a handful of people given AZD1222 tested seropositive at baseline.

Data came from immunoSEQ multiplex PCR; TCRdb stores just in-frame clones and leaves some out. The table shows 250,000 to 300,000 clones, with approximately 94% occurring only once. Second-dose groups at about 4 or about 12 weeks were pooled. The TCR sequence derives from an adult who received the AZD1222 COVID-19 vaccine. The genes are TRBV2 and TRBJ2-4, with unresolved D. Sequencing was performed on peripheral blood, taken 28 days after the second AZD1222 dose. The CDR3, as DNA: TGTGCCAGCAGTGTGTCCAAAAACATTCAGTACTTC. This gives the protein CASSVSKNIQYF.